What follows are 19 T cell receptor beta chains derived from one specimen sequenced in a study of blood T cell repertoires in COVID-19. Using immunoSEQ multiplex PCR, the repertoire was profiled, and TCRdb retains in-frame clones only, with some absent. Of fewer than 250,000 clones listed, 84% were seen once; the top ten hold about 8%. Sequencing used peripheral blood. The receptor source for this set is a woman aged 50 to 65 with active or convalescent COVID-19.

The CDR3 protein is CAISGGSGRDEQYF. Here the CDR3 DNA reads TGTGCCATCAGTGGAGGAAGCGGGAGGGACGAGCAGTACTTC. The V gene is TRBV10-3, the J gene TRBJ2-7; TRBD2 matches 10 bases. Germline-derived CDR1 and CDR2 are ENHRY and SYGVKD. The ends lost 4 bases at V and 5 bases at J; junction bases unmatched: 5. The CDR3 consists of 14 residues.

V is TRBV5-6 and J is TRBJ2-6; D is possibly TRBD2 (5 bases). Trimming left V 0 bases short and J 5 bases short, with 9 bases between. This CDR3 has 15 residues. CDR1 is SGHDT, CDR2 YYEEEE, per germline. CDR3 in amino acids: CASSLGGLRANVLTF. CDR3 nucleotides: TGTGCCAGCAGCTTGGGAGGGTTAAGGGCCAACGTCCTGACTTTC.

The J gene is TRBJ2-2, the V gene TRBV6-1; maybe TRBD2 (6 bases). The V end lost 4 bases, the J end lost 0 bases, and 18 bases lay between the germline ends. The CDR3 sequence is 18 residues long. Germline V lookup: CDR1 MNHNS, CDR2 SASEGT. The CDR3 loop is CASSGQGRWRANTGELFF. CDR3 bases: TGTGCCAGCAGTGGACAAGGGAGGTGGCGAGCGAACACCGGGGAGCTGTTTTTT.

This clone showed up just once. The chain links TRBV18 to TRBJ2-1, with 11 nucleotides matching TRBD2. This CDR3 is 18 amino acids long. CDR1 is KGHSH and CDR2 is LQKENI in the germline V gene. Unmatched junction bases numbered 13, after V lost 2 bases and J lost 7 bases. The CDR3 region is CASSPSSSGRARRNEQFF. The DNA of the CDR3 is TGTGCCAGCTCACCAAGTAGTAGCGGGAGGGCCCGTAGGAATGAGCAGTTCTTC.

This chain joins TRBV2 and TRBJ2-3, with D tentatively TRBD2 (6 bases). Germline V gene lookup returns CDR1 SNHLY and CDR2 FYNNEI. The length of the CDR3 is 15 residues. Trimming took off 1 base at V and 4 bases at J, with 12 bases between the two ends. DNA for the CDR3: TGTGCCAGCAGTGAAGAAGGGAGGTCGGCAGATACGCAGTATTTT. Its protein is CASSEEGRSADTQYF.

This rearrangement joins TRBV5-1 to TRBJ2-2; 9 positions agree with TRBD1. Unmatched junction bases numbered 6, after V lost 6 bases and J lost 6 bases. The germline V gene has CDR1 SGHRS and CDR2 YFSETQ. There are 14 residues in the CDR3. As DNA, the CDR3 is TGCGCCAGCAAAACCGGGACAGGGTCCGGGGAGCTGTTTTTT. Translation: CASKTGTGSGELFF.

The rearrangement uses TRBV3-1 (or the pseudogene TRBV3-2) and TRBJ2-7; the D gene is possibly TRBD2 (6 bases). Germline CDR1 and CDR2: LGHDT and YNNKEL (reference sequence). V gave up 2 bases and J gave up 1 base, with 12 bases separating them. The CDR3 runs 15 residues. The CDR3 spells CASSQSLAPSYEQYV. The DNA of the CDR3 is TGTGCCAGCAGCCAATCACTAGCCCCTTCCTACGAGCAGTACGTC.

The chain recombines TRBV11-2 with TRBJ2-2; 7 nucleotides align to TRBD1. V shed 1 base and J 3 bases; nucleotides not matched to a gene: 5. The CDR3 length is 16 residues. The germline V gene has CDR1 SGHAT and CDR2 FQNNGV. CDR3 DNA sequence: TGTGCCAGCAGCTTAGTAGACAGGGTATACACCGGGGAGCTGTTTTTT. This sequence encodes CASSLVDRVYTGELFF.

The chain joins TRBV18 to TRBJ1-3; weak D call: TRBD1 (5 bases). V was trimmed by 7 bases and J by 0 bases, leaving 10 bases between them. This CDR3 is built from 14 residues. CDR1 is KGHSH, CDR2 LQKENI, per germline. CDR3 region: CASYQGYSGNTIYF. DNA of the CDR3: TGTGCCAGCTACCAGGGTTACTCTGGAAACACCATATATTTT.

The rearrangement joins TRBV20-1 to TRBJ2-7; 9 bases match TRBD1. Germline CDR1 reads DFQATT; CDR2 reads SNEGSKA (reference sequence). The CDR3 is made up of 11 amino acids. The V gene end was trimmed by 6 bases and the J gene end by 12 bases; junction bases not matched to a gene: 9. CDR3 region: CSAAGTGFWYV. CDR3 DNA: TGCAGTGCGGCCGGGACAGGGTTTTGGTACGTC.

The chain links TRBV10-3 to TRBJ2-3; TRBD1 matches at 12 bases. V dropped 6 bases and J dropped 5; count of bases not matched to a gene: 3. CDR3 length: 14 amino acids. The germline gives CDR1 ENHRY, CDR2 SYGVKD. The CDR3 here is CAIRGTGGLDTQYF. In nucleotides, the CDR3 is TGTGCCATCAGGGGGACAGGGGGCCTAGATACGCAGTATTTT.

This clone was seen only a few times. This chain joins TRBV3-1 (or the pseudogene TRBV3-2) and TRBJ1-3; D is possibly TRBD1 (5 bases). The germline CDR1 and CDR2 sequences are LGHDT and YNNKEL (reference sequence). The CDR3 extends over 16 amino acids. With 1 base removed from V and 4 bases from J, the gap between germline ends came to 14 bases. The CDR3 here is CASSQVLRGSGNTIYF. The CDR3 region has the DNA TGTGCCAGCAGCCAAGTGCTACGGGGGAGCGGAAACACCATATATTTT.

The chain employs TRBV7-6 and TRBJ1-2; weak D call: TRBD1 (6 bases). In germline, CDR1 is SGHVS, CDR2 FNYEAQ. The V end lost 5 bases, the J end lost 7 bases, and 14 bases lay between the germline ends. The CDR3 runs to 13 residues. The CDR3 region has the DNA TGTGCCAGCAGCACCCGACAGGCCGGTGGCTACACCTTC. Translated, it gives CASSTRQAGGYTF.

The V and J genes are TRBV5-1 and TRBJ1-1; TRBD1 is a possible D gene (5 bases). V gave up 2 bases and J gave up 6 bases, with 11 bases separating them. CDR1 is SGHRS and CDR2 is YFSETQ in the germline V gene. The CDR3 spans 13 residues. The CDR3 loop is CASSFLTGAEAFF. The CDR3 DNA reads TGCGCCAGCAGCTTCCTGACGGGGGCTGAAGCTTTCTTT.

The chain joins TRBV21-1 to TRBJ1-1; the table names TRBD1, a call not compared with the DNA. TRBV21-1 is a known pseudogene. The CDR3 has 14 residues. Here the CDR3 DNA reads TGTGCCAGTTACCTACAGGGGGCAGGTACTGAAGCTTTCTTT. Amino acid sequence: CASYLQGAGTEAFF.

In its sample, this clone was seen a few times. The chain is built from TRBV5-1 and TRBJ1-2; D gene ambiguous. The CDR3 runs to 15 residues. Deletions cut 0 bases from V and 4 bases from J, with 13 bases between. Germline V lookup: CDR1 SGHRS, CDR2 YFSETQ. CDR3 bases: TGCGCCAGCAGCTTGGAGGCCCAGGCCGGCTATGGCTACACCTTC. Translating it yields CASSLEAQAGYGYTF.

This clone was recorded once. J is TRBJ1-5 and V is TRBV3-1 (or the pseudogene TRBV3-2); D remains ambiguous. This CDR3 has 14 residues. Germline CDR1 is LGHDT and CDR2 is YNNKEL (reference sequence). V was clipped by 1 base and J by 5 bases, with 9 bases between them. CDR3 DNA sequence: TGTGCCAGCAGCCAAGCTTACGGGGATCAGCCCCAGCATTTT. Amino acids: CASSQAYGDQPQHF.

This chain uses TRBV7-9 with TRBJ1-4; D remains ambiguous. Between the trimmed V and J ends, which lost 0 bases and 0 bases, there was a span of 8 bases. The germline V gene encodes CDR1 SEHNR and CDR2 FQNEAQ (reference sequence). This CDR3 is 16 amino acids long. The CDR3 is CASSLAETTTNEKLFF. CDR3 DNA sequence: TGTGCCAGCAGCTTAGCAGAAACAACAACTAATGAAAAACTGTTTTTT.

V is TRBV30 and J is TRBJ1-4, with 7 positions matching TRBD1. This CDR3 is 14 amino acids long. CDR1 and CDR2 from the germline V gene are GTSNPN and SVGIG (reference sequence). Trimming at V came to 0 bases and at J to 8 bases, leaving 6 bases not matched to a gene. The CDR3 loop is CAWSVDRIYEKLFF. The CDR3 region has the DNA TGTGCCTGGAGTGTGGACAGGATTTACGAAAAACTGTTTTTT. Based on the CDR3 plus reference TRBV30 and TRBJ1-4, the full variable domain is SQTIHQWPATLVQPVGSPLSLECTVEGTSNPNLYWYRQAAGRGLQLLFYSVGIGQISSEVPQNLSASRPQDRQFILSSKKLLLSDSGFYLCAWSVDRIYEKLFFGSGTQLSVL.